This TCR beta chain was found in a study of T cell repertoires in cytomegalovirus infection. Background on the study: CMV epitopes used comprised recently identified HLA-C-restricted ones and well-studied HLA-B-restricted ones.

Each CDR3 protein gets one entry after TCRdb re-called the reads with MiXCR. The repertoire has about 180,000 distinct CDR3 sequences, less than 25% of them found once; the top ten carry 20% to 30%. The germline V gene has CDR1 SGHVT and CDR2 SQSDAQ. V shed 3 bases and J shed 1 base, with 12 bases lying between them. This CDR3 is 15 amino acids long. On this clonotype: Its antigen is still unknown.

The source is a human donor in good health (CMV status not recorded). Some clones in this sample may be carry-over from other donors' samples. The sample consisted of CD8+ T cells from cultured PBMCs, taken from culture after CMV antigen stimulation. V gene TRBV7-4 combines with J gene TRBJ1-2; tentative D call: TRBD1 (5 bases). This CDR3 reads CASSFPGPSNYGYTF. Here the CDR3 DNA reads TGTGCCAGCAGCTTCCCGGGACCGAGTAACTATGGCTACACCTTC.